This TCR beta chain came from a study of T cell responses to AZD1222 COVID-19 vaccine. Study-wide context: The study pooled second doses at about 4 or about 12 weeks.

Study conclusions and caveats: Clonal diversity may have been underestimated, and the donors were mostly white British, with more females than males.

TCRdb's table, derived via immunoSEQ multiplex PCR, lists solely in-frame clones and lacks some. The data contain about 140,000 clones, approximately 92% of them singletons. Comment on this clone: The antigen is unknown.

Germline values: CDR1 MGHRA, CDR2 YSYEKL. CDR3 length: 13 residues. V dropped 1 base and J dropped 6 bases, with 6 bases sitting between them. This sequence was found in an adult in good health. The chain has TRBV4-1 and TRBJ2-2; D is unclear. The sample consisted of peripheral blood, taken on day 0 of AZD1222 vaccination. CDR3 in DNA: TGCGCCAGCAGCCAAGCCCCCCCCGGGGAGCTGTTTTTT. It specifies CASSQAPPGELFF.